This T cell receptor beta chain originates from a study of blood T cell repertoires in COVID-19. J lost 15 bases, V lost 4 bases, and 13 bases had no gene match. The V gene's germline CDR1 is MDHEN and CDR2 SYDVKM. There are 14 residues in the CDR3. Clones were sequenced by immunoSEQ multiplex PCR, and TCRdb holds only the in-frame ones, with some missing. The table lists a few hundred thousand clones, over 85% of them singletons. The V and J genes are TRBV28 and TRBJ2-1, with TRBD1 matching over 9 bases. Sequencing was performed on PBMCs or T cells enriched from blood (not recorded which). This receptor was identified in a woman in her forties or fifties who had been exposed to COVID-19. The DNA of the CDR3 is TGTGCCAGCAGTTCCCCCCGACGGGGACAGGGTTTGTTCTTC. Translated, it gives CASSSPRRGQGLFF.